The text below deals with one T cell receptor beta chain. The target antigen is unknown. The germline V gene encodes CDR1 SGHDT and CDR2 YYEEEE. The V end was cut by 0 bases, the J end by 7 bases, with 13 bases between. This CDR3 region has 14 residues. Donors showed nominal health when sampled, although they likely had unrecorded immune exposures. The data belong to a study of cytomegalovirus exposure and HLA in healthy donors. Primers for the PCR totalled 60 Vbeta and 13 Jbeta. Libraries were prepared by immunoSEQ multiplex PCR; TCRdb keeps only in-frame clonotypes and omits some of them. The data show under 250,000 clones, with approximately 84% seen just once and 0.2% to 0.25% held by the top ten. The study's findings and limits: Reportedly, a later analysis found an Asian-associated ancestry cluster had fewer N-insertions than the approximately 670-donor mean. Previous analysis showed most TCR beta V segments were productive about 90% or about 30% of the time.

This chain links TRBV5-6 with TRBJ2-5; maybe TRBD2 (6 bases). Sequencing used PBMCs. This TCR derives from a girl aged 2 to 9 in good health and CMV-seronegative. This CDR3 is CASSLGGRGGTQYF. CDR3 nucleotide sequence: TGTGCCAGCAGCTTGGGAGGGCGGGGAGGGACCCAGTACTTC.